The 10 T cell receptor beta chains listed next were all sequenced from one sample in a study of CD8 T cells in ankylosing spondylitis. From the 5' RACE reads, TCRdb called clonotypes with MiXCR, one entry per CDR3 protein. The sample has 35,000 to 50,000 distinct CDR3 sequences; 4% are singletons. Input material: blood, either unsorted or a sorted T cell fraction (not recorded which). Every receptor here comes from a female donor with ankylosing spondylitis or in good health (not recorded which).

This clonotype showed up many times. The chain uses TRBV9 and TRBJ1-2, with D unresolved. The germline V gene encodes CDR1 SGDLS and CDR2 YYNGEE. The CDR3 extends over 14 amino acids. The V gene lost 4 bases and the J gene lost 2 bases, with 12 bases spanning the gap. CDR3 nucleotide sequence: TGTGCCAGCAGCCCTCCCGGCCAGAACTATGGCTACACCTTC. Translated: CASSPPGQNYGYTF.

This clonotype has ten or more counts. V and J are TRBV9 and TRBJ2-7; possible D gene TRBD2, 5 bases. V was trimmed by 0 bases and J by 2 bases, leaving 12 bases between them. CDR1 is SGDLS, CDR2 YYNGEE, per germline. The length of the CDR3 is 15 residues. CDR3 region: CASSVGAGSPYEQYF. The DNA for the CDR3 is TGTGCCAGCAGCGTAGGTGCGGGTTCCCCCTACGAGCAGTACTTC.

The table lists this clonotype with many counts. Here the CDR3 reads CASSPSPGFQPQHF. The DNA of the CDR3 is TGTGCCAGCAGCCCGAGTCCAGGGTTTCAGCCCCAGCATTTT. V gene TRBV9 combines with J gene TRBJ1-5, with D possibly TRBD1 on 5 matching bases. V gave up 4 bases and J gave up 6 bases, with 14 bases separating them. Germline V gene lookup returns CDR1 SGDLS and CDR2 YYNGEE. The CDR3 covers 14 residues.

In this sample, this clonotype turned up many times. The V gene is TRBV9, the J gene TRBJ1-1, with a tentative D call TRBD1 (5 bases). This CDR3 is 14 amino acids long. The germline CDR1 and CDR2 sequences are SGDLS and YYNGEE. V was shortened by 0 bases and J by 6 bases, with 12 bases between the two germline ends. CDR3 amino acids: CASSVGGWGSEAFF. The CDR3 nucleotides are TGTGCCAGCAGCGTAGGGGGGTGGGGGTCTGAAGCTTTCTTT.

Many counts were recorded for this clonotype. The V and J genes are TRBV9 and TRBJ1-1; D is unclear. This CDR3 is built from 15 residues. V lost 4 bases and J lost 4, with 17 bases in between. Germline V gene lookup returns CDR1 SGDLS and CDR2 YYNGEE. The CDR3 DNA is TGTGCCAGCAGCCTCACGGACGCCCCGGGCACTGAAGCTTTCTTT. It translates to CASSLTDAPGTEAFF.

This clonotype was counted at least ten times. The rearrangement joins TRBV9 to TRBJ2-1; TRBD1 matches at 12 bases. From germline, CDR1 is SGDLS and CDR2 YYNGEE. Trimming cost V 0 bases and J 7 bases; bases outside gene matches: 5. The CDR3 has 16 amino acids. CDR3 loop: CASSVEGQGARNEQFF. The CDR3 DNA sequence: TGTGCCAGCAGCGTAGAGGGACAGGGGGCGAGGAATGAGCAGTTCTTC.

There are many counts of this clonotype. This sequence joins TRBV9 and TRBJ2-6; TRBD1 matches 8 bases. Germline V gene lookup returns CDR1 SGDLS and CDR2 YYNGEE. V lost 4 bases and J lost 6; bases outside the gene matches: 6. CDR3 length: 15 residues. The CDR3 coding sequence is TGTGCCAGCAGCACACCGGACAGGGAGGCCAACGTCCTGACTTTC. Its translation is CASSTPDREANVLTF.

The V and J genes are TRBV9 and TRBJ2-3; 9 bases match TRBD2. Trimming took 1 base from V and 0 from J; bases not matched to a gene: 3. The CDR3 contains 16 residues. The germline CDR1 and CDR2 sequences are SGDLS and YYNGEE. This chain's CDR3 is CASSVKAGGSTDTQYF. CDR3 sequence (DNA): TGTGCCAGCAGCGTAAAAGCGGGGGGCAGCACAGATACGCAGTATTTT.

This clonotype has a count of ten or more. The chain has TRBV9 and TRBJ1-5; the D is unclear. The length of the CDR3 is 13 residues. In germline, CDR1 is SGDLS, CDR2 YYNGEE. Deletions cut 0 bases from V and 5 bases from J, with 6 bases between. CDR3 DNA: TGTGCCAGCAGCGTAGTAGGCGATCAGCCCCAGCATTTT. Its translation: CASSVVGDQPQHF.

This clonotype came up many times. The chain employs TRBV9 and TRBJ2-3, with 8 bases fitting TRBD2. Unmatched junction bases numbered 10, after V lost 3 bases and J lost 1 base. CDR1 SGDLS and CDR2 YYNGEE come from the germline V gene. The CDR3 has 17 amino acids. The CDR3 sequence is CASSALGSSGGTDTQYF. In nucleotides, the CDR3 is TGTGCCAGCAGCGCCCTTGGGAGTAGCGGGGGCACAGATACGCAGTATTTT. Full variable domain (outside the CDR3, taken from reference TRBV9 and TRBJ2-3): DSGVTQTPKHLITATGQRVTLRCSPRSGDLSVYWYQQSLDQGLQFLIQYYNGEERAKGNILERFSAQQFPDLHSELNLSSLELGDSALYFCASSALGSSGGTDTQYFGPGTRLTVL.